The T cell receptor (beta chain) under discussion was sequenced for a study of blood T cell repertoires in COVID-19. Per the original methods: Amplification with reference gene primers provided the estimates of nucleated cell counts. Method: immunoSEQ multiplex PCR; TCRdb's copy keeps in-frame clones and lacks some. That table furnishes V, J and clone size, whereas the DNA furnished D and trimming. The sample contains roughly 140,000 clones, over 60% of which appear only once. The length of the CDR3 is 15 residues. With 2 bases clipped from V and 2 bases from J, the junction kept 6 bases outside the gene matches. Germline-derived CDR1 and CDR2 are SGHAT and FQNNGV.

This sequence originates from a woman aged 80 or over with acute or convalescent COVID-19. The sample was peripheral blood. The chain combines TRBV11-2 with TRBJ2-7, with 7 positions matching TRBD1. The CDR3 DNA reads TGTGCCAGCAGCTTACAGGACAGGAGCACCTACGAGCAGTACTTC. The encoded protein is CASSLQDRSTYEQYF.